Detailed here is one TCR beta chain. Its antigen is as yet unknown. Germline V gene sequence: CDR1 MDHEN, CDR2 SYDVKM. The CDR3 is made up of 13 amino acids. The V gene lost 5 bases and the J gene lost 2 bases, with 9 bases spanning the gap. This sample is drawn from a study of T cell responses to AZD1222 COVID-19 vaccine. Study results and limitations: Donors were chiefly white British, with a greater number of females, and clonal diversity was perhaps underestimated. There were vaccine-associated CD4 TCRs across spike, dominant at 160-218 and 743-854. Spike-specific TCR breadth and depth were elevated following two AZD1222 doses.

The study pooled second doses at about 4 or about 12 weeks. Using immunoSEQ multiplex PCR, the repertoire was profiled, and TCRdb retains in-frame clones only, with some absent. The data show around 200,000 clones, roughly 91% seen once. The J gene is TRBJ1-1, the V gene TRBV28, with a tentative D call TRBD1 (5 bases). The TCR originated in an adult who received the AZD1222 COVID-19 vaccine. This specimen was peripheral blood, taken 28 days after the second AZD1222 dose. The CDR3 DNA reads as TGTGCCAGCAGTGAACAGGTCAACACTGAAGCTTTCTTT. It yields the protein CASSEQVNTEAFF.